One sample yielded the 4 T cell receptor beta chains listed below, sequenced in a study of shared clonotypes between healthy human individuals. CD8 cells classed as naive were CD45RO-negative and positively selected for CCR7, excluding terminally differentiated effector memory CD45RA+ cells. Method: immunoSEQ multiplex PCR; TCRdb's copy keeps in-frame clones and lacks some. The sample has millions of clones; about 95% are singletons. Sequencing was carried out using naive CD8+ T cells sorted from blood. The origin of the receptors is a young man in good health.

This sequence joins TRBV5-1 and TRBJ2-5; D could derive from TRBD1 or TRBD2 (5 bases each). In germline, CDR1 is SGHRS, CDR2 YFSETQ. The germline V and J ends were trimmed by 4 bases and 4 bases, with 14 bases remaining between them. The CDR3 runs to 14 residues. In DNA, the CDR3 is TGCGCCAGCAGCCCAATCAGGGACGGAGAGACCCAGTACTTC. It codes for CASSPIRDGETQYF.

The gene calls are TRBV5-4 and TRBJ2-5, with TRBD2 identical over 7 bases. J was trimmed by 5 bases and V by 3 bases; bases with no gene match: 4. This CDR3 has 13 amino acids. Germline values: CDR1 SGHNT, CDR2 YYREEE (reference sequence). CDR3 region: CASSYLAEETQYF. Here the CDR3 DNA reads TGTGCCAGCAGCTACCTAGCGGAGGAGACCCAGTACTTC.

V and J are TRBV29-1 and TRBJ2-3; maybe TRBD1 (6 bases). The CDR3 spans 15 residues. The V gene lost 6 bases and the J gene lost 5 bases, with 21 bases spanning the gap. Germline values: CDR1 SQVTM, CDR2 ANQGSEA. CDR3: CSVEGDWELGDTQYF. DNA of the CDR3: TGCAGCGTCGAGGGGGATTGGGAGTTAGGAGATACGCAGTATTTT.

The chain is built from TRBV29-1 and TRBJ1-2; D perhaps matches TRBD1 (5 bases). V lost 0 bases to trimming and J lost 2 bases, with 13 bases between them. The CDR3 spans 15 residues. Germline CDR1 SQVTM, CDR2 ANQGSEA. Written as DNA, the CDR3 is TGCAGCGTTGAAGATCCCCAATGGGGGAACTATGGCTACACCTTC. Protein sequence: CSVEDPQWGNYGYTF.